The 14 T cell receptor beta chains below all came from one sample that was sequenced in a study of T-cell reconstitution after alpha-beta-depleted transplantation in children. TCRbeta library preparation incorporated unique molecular identifiers. TCRdb used MiXCR to reprocess the PCR reads, holding one entry per CDR3 protein. The sample consists of about 72,000 distinct CDR3 sequences, more than 5.5% of them appearing once. The sequences come from PBMCs from the stem cell graft donor, collected from the stem cell graft. Source of these receptors: a human donor who donated a stem cell graft to a child with acute lymphoblastic leukemia.

This clonotype was picked up many times. The chain combines TRBV7-9 with TRBJ1-4; D possibly corresponds to TRBD1 (6 bases). Trimming removed 2 bases at V and 3 bases at J, with 13 bases between. Germline CDR1 is SEHNR and CDR2 is FQNEAQ (reference sequence). There are 16 residues in the CDR3. The CDR3, as DNA: TGTGCCAGCAGCTTATTGGGGGCCGCGGCTAATGAAAAACTGTTTTTT. Translating gives CASSLLGAAANEKLFF.

This clonotype showed up many times. The chain links TRBV18 to TRBJ1-2; no reliable D call. Germline V gene lookup returns CDR1 KGHSH and CDR2 LQKENI. This CDR3 has 14 amino acids. V lost 3 bases and J lost 1, with 9 bases in between. The DNA for the CDR3 is TGTGCCAGCTCACCCTCTAGGGTTAACTATGGCTACACCTTC. It yields the protein CASSPSRVNYGYTF.

Ten or more counts support this clonotype. The rearrangement joins TRBV20-1 to TRBJ2-1, with D perhaps being TRBD1 or TRBD2 (5 bases each). The V gene lost 0 bases and the J gene lost 12 bases, with 18 bases spanning the gap. Germline-derived CDR1 and CDR2 are DFQATT and SNEGSKA (reference sequence). The CDR3 runs 14 residues. For the CDR3, the DNA is TGCAGTGCTAGAGATGGGGGAGAGGCAATGAGGCAGTTCTTC. Protein product: CSARDGGEAMRQFF.

This clonotype was picked up a small number of times. The chain employs TRBV6-1 and TRBJ2-7; 8 bases fit TRBD1. CDR3 length: 14 amino acids. After removal of 0 bases from V and 8 bases from J, the junction contained 6 bases not matched to a gene. The germline V gene has CDR1 MNHNS and CDR2 SASEGT. CDR3 nucleotide sequence: TGTGCCAGCAGTGAAGCGGTTCAGGGGGCGAAGCAGTACTTC. Translated, it gives CASSEAVQGAKQYF.

The chain is built from TRBV6-5 and TRBJ1-5, with D possibly matching TRBD1 (6 bases). This CDR3 is built from 16 residues. The germline CDR1 and CDR2 sequences are MNHEY and SVGAGI. Trimming took 3 bases from V and 0 from J, leaving 12 bases between them. As DNA, the CDR3 is TGTGCCAGCAGTTATACCGGGGGGGCTAGCAATCAGCCCCAGCATTTT. Translated: CASSYTGGASNQPQHF.

This clonotype was seen repeatedly, ten times or more. This chain joins TRBV20-1 and TRBJ2-1; D not certain. The CDR3 totals 12 residues. V gave up 3 bases and J gave up 3 bases, with 6 bases separating them. CDR1 is DFQATT, CDR2 SNEGSKA, per germline (reference sequence). The CDR3 spells CSASRNYNEQFF. In DNA form, the CDR3 reads TGCAGTGCTAGCCGGAACTACAATGAGCAGTTCTTC.

Only a few counts were recorded for this clonotype. The rearrangement uses TRBV28 and TRBJ2-4, with 9 bases lining up with TRBD1. The junction had 4 bases not matched to a gene; V was cut back by 4 bases and J by 0 bases. Germline-derived CDR1 and CDR2 are MDHEN and SYDVKM. This CDR3 has 16 amino acids. For the CDR3, the DNA is TGTGCCAGCAGTTCGCCGGGACAGGGAGCCAAAAACATTCAGTACTTC. It specifies CASSSPGQGAKNIQYF.

This clonotype was recorded many times. V and J are TRBV7-9 and TRBJ1-2; D is undetermined. CDR1 and CDR2 (germline): SEHNR, FQNEAQ (reference sequence). This CDR3 spans 16 amino acids. V lost 0 bases and J lost 1, with 12 bases in between. CDR3 nucleotides: TGTGCCAGCAGCTTAGCTAGGACCTTCAATAACTATGGCTACACCTTC. It codes for CASSLARTFNNYGYTF.

J is TRBJ2-1 and V is TRBV20-1; 9 bases map to TRBD1. Per the germline V gene, CDR1 is DFQATT and CDR2 is SNEGSKA (reference sequence). The ends lost 1 base at V and 7 bases at J; junction bases unmatched: 8. The CDR3 contains 15 residues. CDR3 amino acids: CSARATGGGRNEQFF. The CDR3 region has the DNA TGCAGTGCTAGAGCCACAGGGGGCGGAAGAAATGAGCAGTTCTTC.

This sequence joins TRBV3-1 and TRBJ1-5; tentatively, D is TRBD1 (5 bases). Germline CDR1 and CDR2: LGHDT and YNNKEL (reference sequence). The CDR3 has 16 residues. Trimming pared 3 bases from V and 1 base from J, leaving 13 bases between. CDR3 residues: CASSHGPGGSNQPQHF. In DNA form, the CDR3 reads TGTGCCAGCAGCCACGGCCCGGGGGGGAGCAATCAGCCCCAGCATTTT.

This clonotype was counted at least ten times. The V call is TRBV5-5, the J call TRBJ2-1; TRBD1 aligns across 9 bases. The ends lost 4 bases at V and 2 bases at J; junction bases unmatched: 4. Germline V gene data show CDR1 as SGHKS and CDR2 as YYEKEE (reference sequence). The CDR3 consists of 15 residues. CDR3: CASSLGTGTYNEQFF. The DNA for the CDR3 is TGTGCCAGCAGCCTTGGGACAGGGACCTACAATGAGCAGTTCTTC.

This clonotype was recorded many times. J is TRBJ2-2 and V is TRBV11-1, with a possible D match to TRBD1 (5 bases). Germline V gives CDR1 SGHAT, CDR2 FQDESV (reference sequence). Trimming removed 5 bases from V and 4 bases from J, with 17 bases in between. This CDR3 region has 16 residues. CDR3 sequence reads: CASSQSSPGPTGELFF. Here the CDR3 DNA reads TGTGCCAGCAGCCAGAGTTCCCCAGGGCCCACCGGGGAGCTGTTTTTT.

This clonotype has ten or more counts. The CDR3 region is CASSGLAGASYNEQFF. The CDR3, as DNA: TGTGCCAGCAGCGGACTAGCGGGGGCGTCTTACAATGAGCAGTTCTTC. This rearrangement joins TRBV9 to TRBJ2-1; 12 bases fit TRBD2. The trim removed 3 bases at V and 4 bases at J, leaving 5 bases unmatched. Germline V gives CDR1 SGDLS, CDR2 YYNGEE. The CDR3 runs 16 residues.

This clonotype was seen ten or more times. The rearrangement joins TRBV4-3 to TRBJ1-2; D is ambiguous. This CDR3 has 13 residues. The V gene's germline CDR1 is LGHNA and CDR2 YSLEER. Deletions cut 0 bases from V and 8 bases from J, with 10 bases between. The CDR3 DNA sequence: TGCGCCAGCAGCCAAGATAAGGCGGCCGGCTACACCTTC. It yields the protein CASSQDKAAGYTF.